The clone carrying this TCR beta chain was detected only a few times. Its antigen remains unidentified. One entry per CDR3 protein, called by TCRdb with MiXCR from the RT-PCR reads. The sample yields over 150,000 distinct CDR3 sequences, around an eighth seen once. The data were taken from a study of response to subunit inactivated influenza vaccine. Whole-study results and caveats: After each seasonal influenza vaccination, few new T cells are recruited, the authors suggested.

V dropped 2 bases and J dropped 3 bases, with 6 bases sitting between them. The CDR3 contains 13 residues. The sequence was collected from a man between 45 and 60 years old who received an inactivated influenza vaccine. V is TRBV12-3 or TRBV12-4 and J is TRBJ2-3; a possible D gene is TRBD2 (6 bases). The specimen comprised CD8+ T cells sorted from PBMCs, sampled around 5 days after vaccination. The CDR3 spells CASSLRETDTQYF. The CDR3 coding sequence is TGTGCCAGCAGTTTACGGGAGACAGATACGCAGTATTTT.